The 19 T cell receptor beta chains listed next were all sequenced from one sample in a study of CD8+CD57+ T cells in acquired aplastic anemia. Genomic DNA acted as the template from which TCR beta VDJ combination and CDR3 sequence profiling were carried out. MiXCR, applied by TCRdb to the reads, yields one record per CDR3 protein. The data contain some 290,000 distinct CDR3 sequences, 45% to 65% of them singletons. Sequencing was carried out using sorted CD4+, CD8+, or CD8+CD57+ T cells (not recorded which) from PBMCs. The receptor set was obtained from a human donor with severe aplastic anemia or a healthy control (not recorded which).

The chain uses TRBV7-9 and TRBJ2-2, with 10 bases fitting TRBD2. CDR1 SEHNR and CDR2 FQNEAQ come from the germline V gene (reference sequence). The CDR3 extends over 16 amino acids. With V trimmed by 4 bases and J by 5 bases, 7 bases remained unmatched. The CDR3 DNA reads as TGTGCCAGCAGCTCCGTAGCGGGGGGCATGACCGGGGAGCTGTTTTTT. Residues: CASSSVAGGMTGELFF.

This clonotype has a handful of counts. The genes are TRBV24-1 and TRBJ2-1; the D is unclear. V shed 2 bases and J shed 8 bases, with 12 bases lying between them. Per the germline V gene, CDR1 is KGHDR and CDR2 is SFDVKD. The CDR3 consists of 14 residues. The CDR3 sequence is CATSDSSRVHEQFF. CDR3 nucleotide sequence: TGTGCCACCAGTGATTCGTCCCGAGTTCATGAGCAGTTCTTC.

This clonotype was observed at least ten times. The V and J genes are TRBV19 and TRBJ2-7; possible D gene TRBD1, 5 bases. Trimming cost V 0 bases and J 5 bases, with 11 bases left between them. Germline values: CDR1 LNHDA, CDR2 SQIVND (reference sequence). This CDR3 contains 14 residues. In DNA, the CDR3 is TGTGCCAGTAGTATAGACAGGGCTGGGGACGAGCAGTACTTC. It specifies CASSIDRAGDEQYF.

This clonotype was seen ten or more times. This chain links TRBV6-5 with TRBJ1-1; D may be TRBD1 (6 bases). V dropped 1 base and J dropped 8 bases, with 17 bases sitting between them. In germline, CDR1 is MNHEY, CDR2 SVGAGI. This CDR3 has 15 residues. CDR3 nucleotide sequence: TGTGCCAGCAGTTACTTGACTCTAGGGCAGGGGGAAGCTTTCTTT. It translates to CASSYLTLGQGEAFF.

The chain combines TRBV7-2 with TRBJ2-3; the D is unclear. The V end was cut by 3 bases, the J end by 3 bases, with 13 bases between. This CDR3 has 15 amino acids. Germline CDR1 and CDR2: SGHTA and FQGNSA. CDR3 in amino acids: CASSFDLRSTDTQYF. CDR3 coding DNA: TGTGCCAGCAGCTTCGACCTCCGGTCGACAGATACGCAGTATTTT.

About this clonotype: Compared with germline, one end of the junction differs, possibly owing to a read error. The rearrangement joins TRBV7-2 to TRBJ2-1; D is unresolved. Germline V CDR1 and CDR2: SGHTA, FQGNSA. The length of the CDR3 is 15 residues. CDR3 DNA: TGTGCTAGCAGCTTAACAGAAGGAGCCTACAATGAGCAGTTCTTC. Encoded protein: CASSLTEGAYNEQFF.

This sequence joins TRBV12-3 or TRBV12-4 and TRBJ1-1; 7 bases are a match to TRBD1. This CDR3 comprises 14 residues. With 5 bases clipped from V and 4 bases from J, the junction kept 7 bases outside the gene matches. The CDR3 sequence: CASSLTGMGTEAFF. The CDR3 coding sequence is TGTGCCAGCAGTCTGACAGGGATGGGCACTGAAGCTTTCTTT.

Written as DNA, the CDR3 is TGTGCCAGCAGCGTAGACTATGAGCAGTTCTTC. This sequence encodes CASSVDYEQFF. The chain uses TRBV9 and TRBJ2-1; no firm D call. This CDR3 contains 11 residues. V dropped 0 bases and J dropped 8 bases, with 3 bases sitting between them. CDR1 SGDLS and CDR2 YYNGEE come from the germline V gene.

CDR3 region: CASSEARDNEQFF. The CDR3 DNA follows: TGTGCCAGCAGTGAAGCGCGTGACAATGAGCAGTTCTTC. J is TRBJ2-1 and V is TRBV2, with unresolved D. V was trimmed by 0 bases and J by 5 bases, leaving 5 bases between them. CDR3 length: 13 residues. The germline V gene encodes CDR1 SNHLY and CDR2 FYNNEI.

Regarding this clonotype: At one boundary the junction diverges from the germline segment, which might be a read error. The CDR3 protein is CGVEKHRGLSQNEQFF. CDR3 in DNA: TGCGGCGTTGAGAAACACAGGGGTCTTTCTCAAAATGAGCAGTTCTTC. The V gene is TRBV29-1, the J gene TRBJ2-1; 7 bases are shared with TRBD1. Germline V gene data show CDR1 as SQVTM and CDR2 as ANQGSEA. The CDR3 sequence is 16 residues long.

This clonotype was detected a few times. This chain uses TRBV9 with TRBJ1-5; 11 bases are a match to TRBD1. V was pared by 4 bases and J by 6 bases, with 9 bases of the junction left unmatched. Looked up from germline, CDR1 is SGDLS and CDR2 is YYNGEE. This CDR3 is built from 16 residues. The CDR3 loop reads CASSIRDRGIRQPQHF. In DNA form, the CDR3 reads TGTGCCAGCAGCATCCGGGACAGGGGGATACGTCAGCCCCAGCATTTT. Complete variable domain (other parts from reference TRBV9 and TRBJ1-5): DSGVTQTPKHLITATGQRVTLRCSPRSGDLSVYWYQQSLDQGLQFLIQYYNGEERAKGNILERFSAQQFPDLHSELNLSSLELGDSALYFCASSIRDRGIRQPQHFGDGTRLSIL.

This clonotype was picked up a small number of times. V is TRBV3-1 and J is TRBJ2-3; no definite D call. The CDR3 has 16 residues. Germline CDR1 reads LGHDT; CDR2 reads YNNKEL (reference sequence). With 3 bases removed from V and 3 bases from J, the gap between germline ends came to 16 bases. Written as DNA, the CDR3 is TGTGCCAGCAGCCATTGGTTCACCCCAAATACAGATACGCAGTATTTT. It specifies CASSHWFTPNTDTQYF.

V is TRBV9 and J is TRBJ2-7; D is unclear. Trimming pared 6 bases from V and 4 bases from J, leaving 17 bases between. CDR3 length equals 14 residues. Germline V CDR1 and CDR2: SGDLS, YYNGEE. As DNA, the CDR3 is TGTGCCAGCACCGCACCAGAGGTAGGGTACGAGCAGTACTTC. Its translation is CASTAPEVGYEQYF.

Notes on this clonotype: At one end the junction does not follow the germline gene, possibly because of a read error. V is TRBV20-1 and J is TRBJ1-2, with D possibly TRBD1 on 6 matching bases. Germline V gene data show CDR1 as DFQATT and CDR2 as SNEGSKA (reference sequence). This CDR3 region has 12 residues. The CDR3 here is CSARDSLSGCTF. CDR3 nucleotide sequence: TGCAGTGCTAGGGACAGTCTTTCCGGCTGCACCTTC.

The J gene is TRBJ2-7, the V gene TRBV7-9, with D uncertain. Trimming left V 5 bases short and J 4 bases short, with 12 bases between. The CDR3 covers 13 residues. Germline V gives CDR1 SEHNR, CDR2 FQNEAQ (reference sequence). This CDR3 reads CASSQSASYEQYF. The CDR3 region has the DNA TGTGCCAGCAGCCAGAGCGCCTCGTACGAGCAGTACTTC.

This sequence joins TRBV20-1 and TRBJ2-3, with D possibly being TRBD2 (5 bases). V dropped 5 bases and J dropped 0 bases, with 15 bases sitting between them. Germline CDR1 DFQATT, CDR2 SNEGSKA (reference sequence). The CDR3 runs to 15 residues. This chain's CDR3 is CSAPPRTPSTDTQYF. The CDR3 coding sequence is TGCAGTGCTCCCCCCCGGACTCCTAGCACAGATACGCAGTATTTT.

V usage is TRBV15 and J usage is TRBJ2-2, with 9 nucleotides matching TRBD1. Germline loops: CDR1 LNHNV, CDR2 YYDKDF (reference sequence). The CDR3 runs 16 residues. The ends lost 1 base at V and 3 bases at J; junction bases unmatched: 3. The CDR3 here is CATSRVRTGDTGELFF. In DNA form, the CDR3 reads TGTGCCACCAGCAGAGTTCGGACAGGGGACACCGGGGAGCTGTTTTTT.

V gene TRBV29-1 combines with J gene TRBJ2-1, with TRBD2 matching over 10 bases. Germline values: CDR1 SQVTM, CDR2 ANQGSEA. The CDR3 loop spans 13 amino acids. CDR3 sequence (DNA): TGCGGGGGGAAGGCTAGCGGGAGTAATGAGCAGTTCTTC. Amino acid sequence: CGGKASGSNEQFF.

The J gene is TRBJ1-5, the V gene TRBV15; perhaps TRBD1 as D (6 bases). Germline V gene data show CDR1 as LNHNV and CDR2 as YYDKDF (reference sequence). V was clipped by 4 bases and J by 2 bases, with 18 bases between them. The CDR3 extends over 17 amino acids. The CDR3 sequence is CATSIRAAQGGNQPQHF. The CDR3 region has the DNA TGTGCCACCAGCATAAGGGCCGCACAGGGTGGCAATCAGCCCCAGCATTTT.